This T cell receptor beta chain originates from a study of cytomegalovirus exposure and HLA in healthy donors. Overall study results and limits: The classifier reportedly diagnosed cytomegalovirus status with high specificity and sensitivity. A link between a missense DCLRE1C variant and TCR beta V- and J-gene trimming emerged from a later analysis.

The study ran its PCR with 60 Vbeta and 13 Jbeta primers. Assay: immunoSEQ multiplex PCR; the TCRdb copy retains only in-frame clones and omits some. The sample holds some 110,000 clones, roughly 79% seen once. About this clone itself: Its specificity is unknown.

The CDR3 totals 11 residues. Germline lookup yields CDR1 SGHAT and CDR2 FQNNGV. Trimming cost V 7 bases and J 5 bases, with 8 bases left between them. The TCR originated in a man between 60 and 75 years old in good health and CMV-seropositive. The specimen sequenced was PBMCs. The chain links TRBV11-2 to TRBJ2-5; D gene unclear. Here the CDR3 reads CASNAGETQYF. In nucleotides, the CDR3 is TGTGCCAGCAACGCCGGGGAGACCCAGTACTTC.